These T cell receptor beta chains were read from a single sample in a study of T cells in Graves' hyperthyroidism and ophthalmopathy. TCRdb itself ran the multiplex PCR reads through MiXCR, one entry per CDR3 protein. The sample contains nearly 600,000 distinct CDR3 sequences, about 15% of which appear only once. Material: blood. These TCRs come from a woman between 25 and 40 years old with Graves' hyperthyroidism that later progressed to Graves' ophthalmopathy. The conserved cysteine and the conserved F or W are not part of the CDR3 here. Each record gives: CDR3 protein, V gene, CDR3 length.

ASSVAVSSNYGYT	TRBV9	13
ATSEGLAYNEQF	TRBV24-1	12
AITGTASISGANVLT	TRBV10-3	15
ASSILQGGSYGYT	TRBV19	13
ASRETGANEQF	TRBV11-2	11
ASSQDLSGGNVLT	TRBV2	13
AISEVEGDEQY	TRBV10-3	11
ASSSPTDSSYNEQF	TRBV6-1	14
ATSDLPRGRNGYT	TRBV24-1	13
ASSPTTGMETQY	TRBV19	12
SARGTATNEKLF	TRBV20-1	12
ASSHISGMSPEQY	TRBV7-2	13
SARDTGTGGNEQY	TRBV20-1	13
ASSLDGRDVEGEQY	TRBV12-3/TRBV12-4	14
ASSQEAGDEQY	TRBV4-1	11
SALGGGETEAF	TRBV20-1	11
ASSLGQVYGYT	TRBV7-2	11
ASEREPTDTQY	TRBV6-1	11
ASSRAAEVAGELF	TRBV19	13
ASSPYGDGTQY	TRBV28	11
ASSPGLGTSGGGNEQF	TRBV7-9	16
ASSQPRGLADTGELF	TRBV11-2	15
ASSESPGQGLGTEAF	TRBV2	15
ASSLGLAAHTDTQY	TRBV12-3/TRBV12-4	14
ATSAFKTGGSTDTQY	TRBV24-1	15
SALTTGGAEKLF	TRBV20-1	12
ASSLARQGVYTEAF	TRBV7-9	14
ASSQVASEYNSPLH	TRBV4-3	14
ASTLGTSGETQY	TRBV11-2	12
ASSTARTEAF	TRBV19	10
ASSSVSDTEAF	TRBV5-1	11
SVGLQGTDTQY	TRBV29-1	11
ASSFASGRDTGELF	TRBV7-2	14
ASSAVLETQY	TRBV6-2/TRBV6-3	10
ASSLDGTGNQPQH	TRBV7-2	13
ASKNNEKLF	TRBV28	9
ASTGEGWAYEQY	TRBV2	12
ASRQPGLGGNEQF	TRBV19	13
ATSDNGEDTGELF	TRBV24-1	13
SVPVTPGVLNTEAF	TRBV29-1	14
ATSWGNTEAF	TRBV6-2/TRBV6-3	10